This T cell receptor beta chain came from a study of T cell responses to AZD1222 COVID-19 vaccine. In the study overall: Recipients boosted at about 4 weeks or about 12 weeks are pooled. The study, taken as a whole, reports: Females made up more of the donors, who were largely white British, and clonal diversity may have come out too low. Spike-wide coverage was observed for vaccine-associated CD4 TCRs, with dominant responses at 160-218 and 743-854.

Regarding this clone: Its specificity is not known.

CDR3 length equals 15 residues. Germline CDR1 reads SGHRS; CDR2 reads YFSETQ. Trimming took 5 bases from V and 5 from J, leaving 19 bases between them. Some clones are missing from TCRdb's copy, which holds only in-frame ones; the method was immunoSEQ multiplex PCR. The sample holds more than 85,000 clones, over 75% seen once. The chain joins TRBV5-1 to TRBJ1-1; perhaps TRBD1 as D (5 bases). Sequenced here: peripheral blood, sampled on day 0 of AZD1222 vaccination. The TCR sequence derives from an adult in good health. DNA of the CDR3: TGCGCCAGCAGGGTTGGGGGAACAGGTCGGACTGAAGCTTTCTTT. This codes for CASRVGGTGRTEAFF.